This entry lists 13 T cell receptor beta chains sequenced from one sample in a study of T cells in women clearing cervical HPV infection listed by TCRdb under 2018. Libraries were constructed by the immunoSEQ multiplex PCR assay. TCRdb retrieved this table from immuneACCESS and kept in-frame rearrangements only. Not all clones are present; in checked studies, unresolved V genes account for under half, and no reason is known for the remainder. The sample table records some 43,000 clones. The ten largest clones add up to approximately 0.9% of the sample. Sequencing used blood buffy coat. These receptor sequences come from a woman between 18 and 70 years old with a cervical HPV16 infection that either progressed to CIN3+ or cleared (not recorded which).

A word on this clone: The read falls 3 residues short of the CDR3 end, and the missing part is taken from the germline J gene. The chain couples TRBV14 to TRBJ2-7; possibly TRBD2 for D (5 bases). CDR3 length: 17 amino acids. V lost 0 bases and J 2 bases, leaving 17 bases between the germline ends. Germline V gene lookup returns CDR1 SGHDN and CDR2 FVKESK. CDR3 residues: CASSQDLSLARPYEQYF. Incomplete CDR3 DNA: TGTGCCAGCAGCCAAGATCTTAGCCTAGCAAGACCCTACGAG.

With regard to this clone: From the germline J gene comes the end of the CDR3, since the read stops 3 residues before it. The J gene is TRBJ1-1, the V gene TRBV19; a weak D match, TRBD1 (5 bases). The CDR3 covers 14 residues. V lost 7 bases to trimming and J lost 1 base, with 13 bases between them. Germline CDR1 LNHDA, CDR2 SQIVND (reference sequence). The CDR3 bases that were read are TGTGCCAGTACCTGGGGGGGGTCGAACACTGAA. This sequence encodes CASTWGGSNTE. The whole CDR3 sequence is CASTWGGSNTEAFF.

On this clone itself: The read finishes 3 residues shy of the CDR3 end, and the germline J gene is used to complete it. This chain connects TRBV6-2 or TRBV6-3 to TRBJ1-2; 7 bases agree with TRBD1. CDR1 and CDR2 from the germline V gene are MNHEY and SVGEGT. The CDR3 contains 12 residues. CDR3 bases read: TGTGCCAGCAGGAGACAGGGCAATGAG. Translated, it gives CASRRQGNE. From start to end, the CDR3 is CASRRQGNEYTF.

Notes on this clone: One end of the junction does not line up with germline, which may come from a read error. The CDR3 sequence is CASSLESRGMTETQYF. The sequenced CDR3 bases are TGCGCCAGCAGCTTGGAATCCAGGGGAATGACAGAGACG. V is TRBV5-1 and J is TRBJ2-3; possible D gene TRBD1, 6 bases. Coverage ceases 3 residues before the CDR3 finishes, and the germline J gene fills in the end. The CDR3 is 16 residues long. Germline-derived CDR1 and CDR2 are SGHRS and YFSETQ.

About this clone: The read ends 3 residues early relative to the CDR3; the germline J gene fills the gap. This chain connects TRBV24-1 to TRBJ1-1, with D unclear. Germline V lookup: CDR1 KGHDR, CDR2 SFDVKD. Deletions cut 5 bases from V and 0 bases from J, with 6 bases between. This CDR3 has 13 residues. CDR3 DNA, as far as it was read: TGTGCCACCAGTGGAACGGTGAACACTGAA. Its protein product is CATSGTVNTE. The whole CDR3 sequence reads CATSGTVNTEAFF.

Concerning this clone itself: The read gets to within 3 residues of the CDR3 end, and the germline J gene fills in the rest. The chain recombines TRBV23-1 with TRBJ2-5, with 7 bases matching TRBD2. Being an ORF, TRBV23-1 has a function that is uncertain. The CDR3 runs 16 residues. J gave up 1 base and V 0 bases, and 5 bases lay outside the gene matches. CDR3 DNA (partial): TGCGCCAGCAGTCAATCCCTAGGACTAGTCCAAGAGACC. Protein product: CASSQSLGLVQET. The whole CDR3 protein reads CASSQSLGLVQETQYF.

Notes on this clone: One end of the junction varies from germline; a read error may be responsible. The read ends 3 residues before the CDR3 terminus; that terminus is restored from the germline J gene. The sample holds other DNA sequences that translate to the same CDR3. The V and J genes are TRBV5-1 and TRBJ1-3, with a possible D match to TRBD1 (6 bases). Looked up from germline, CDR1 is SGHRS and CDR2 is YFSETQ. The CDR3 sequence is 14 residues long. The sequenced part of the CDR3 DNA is TGCGCCAGCAGCCCCGGACAGTTTGGAAACACA. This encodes CASSPGQFGNT. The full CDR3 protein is CASSPGQFGNTIYF.

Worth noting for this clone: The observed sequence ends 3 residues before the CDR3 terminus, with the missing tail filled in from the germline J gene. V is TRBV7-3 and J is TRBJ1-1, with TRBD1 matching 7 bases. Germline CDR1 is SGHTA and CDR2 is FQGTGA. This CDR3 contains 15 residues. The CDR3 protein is CASSLTGGAGKNAFF. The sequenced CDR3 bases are TGTGCCAGCAGCTTAACAGGGGGCGCGGGGAAGAAT.

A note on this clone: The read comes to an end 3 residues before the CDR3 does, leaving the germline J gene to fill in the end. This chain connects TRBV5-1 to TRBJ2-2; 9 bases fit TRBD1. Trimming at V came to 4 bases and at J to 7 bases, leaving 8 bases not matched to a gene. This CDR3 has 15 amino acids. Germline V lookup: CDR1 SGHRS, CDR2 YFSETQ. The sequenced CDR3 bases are TGCGCCAGCAGCGTTACAGGGGGCGCGGGCGGGGAG. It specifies CASSVTGGAGGE. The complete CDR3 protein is CASSVTGGAGGELFF.

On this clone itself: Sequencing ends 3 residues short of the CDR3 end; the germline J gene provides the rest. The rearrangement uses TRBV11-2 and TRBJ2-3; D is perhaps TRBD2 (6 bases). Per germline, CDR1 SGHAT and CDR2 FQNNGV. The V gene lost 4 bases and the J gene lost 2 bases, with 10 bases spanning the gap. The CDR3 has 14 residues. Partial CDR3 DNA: TGTGCCAGCAGCTCAAGGGACTCCACAGATACG. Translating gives CASSSRDSTDT. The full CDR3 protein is CASSSRDSTDTQYF.

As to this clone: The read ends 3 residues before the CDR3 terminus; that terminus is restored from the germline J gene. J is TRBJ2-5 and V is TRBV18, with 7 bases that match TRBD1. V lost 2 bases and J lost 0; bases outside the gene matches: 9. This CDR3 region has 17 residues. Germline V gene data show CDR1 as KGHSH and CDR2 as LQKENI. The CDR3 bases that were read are TGTGCCAGCTCACCATCGTTGACAGGGAGAAACCAAGAGACC. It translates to CASSPSLTGRNQET. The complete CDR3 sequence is CASSPSLTGRNQETQYF.

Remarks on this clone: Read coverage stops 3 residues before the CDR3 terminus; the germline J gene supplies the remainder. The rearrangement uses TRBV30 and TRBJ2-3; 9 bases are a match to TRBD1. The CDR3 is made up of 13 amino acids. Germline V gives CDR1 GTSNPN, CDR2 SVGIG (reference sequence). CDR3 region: CAVDRGGNQPQYF. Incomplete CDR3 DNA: TGTGCCGTAGACAGGGGGGGCAATCAGCCG.

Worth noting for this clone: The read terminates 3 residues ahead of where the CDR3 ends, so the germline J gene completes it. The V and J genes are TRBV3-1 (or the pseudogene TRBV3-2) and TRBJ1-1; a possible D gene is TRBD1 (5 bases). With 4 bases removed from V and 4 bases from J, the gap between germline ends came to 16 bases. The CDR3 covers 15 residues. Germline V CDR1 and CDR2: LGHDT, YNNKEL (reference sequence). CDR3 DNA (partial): TGTGCCAGCAGCCCCCGGGGGGGTCGAGGCACTGAA. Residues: CASSPRGGRGTE. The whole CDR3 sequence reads CASSPRGGRGTEAFF.